A single sample is the source of the 29 T cell receptor beta chains below, sequenced in a study of cytomegalovirus exposure and HLA in healthy donors (dated by TCRdb to the late 2010s). The protocol used for the library was the immunoSEQ multiplex PCR assay. A mixture of 60 forward primers for TCR Vbeta segments and 13 reverse primers for TCR Jbeta segments was used in the multiplex PCR. TCRdb carries this immuneACCESS record with in-frame sequences only. Its versions omit some clonotypes, under half of them owing to an unresolved V gene in the studies checked, with the rest unexplained. For this sample there are tens of thousands of clones; roughly four fifths appear just once. The top ten hold approximately 1.4% of the sample. The specimen was PBMCs. The receptors derive from a man aged 25 to 40 in good health and CMV-seronegative.

This chain joins TRBV29-1 and TRBJ2-1; 7 nucleotides agree with TRBD1. This CDR3 contains 11 residues. Germline V gene sequence: CDR1 SQVTM, CDR2 ANQGSEA. Trimming cost V 6 bases and J 15 bases; bases outside gene matches: 11. The CDR3 nucleotides read TGCAGCGTAGGGGACAGCTCCTATGGGTTCTTC. It codes for CSVGDSSYGFF.

This clone was seen a single time. The V gene is TRBV6-6, the J gene TRBJ2-1; TRBD2 matches 12 bases. The V gene's germline CDR1 is MNHNY and CDR2 SVGAGI (reference sequence). This CDR3 contains 15 residues. V shed 11 bases and J 6 bases; nucleotides not matched to a gene: 11. The chain's CDR3 is CAGSSGGAGGNEQFF. DNA of the CDR3: TGTGCCGGCTCTAGCGGGGGGGCTGGAGGCAATGAGCAGTTCTTC.

The chain is built from TRBV10-3 and TRBJ1-2, with TRBD1 matching 10 bases. With 7 bases clipped from V and 2 bases from J, the junction kept 13 bases outside the gene matches. In germline, CDR1 is ENHRY, CDR2 SYGVKD. The CDR3 runs 17 residues. The CDR3 protein is CAINQGDRGNLNYGYTF. The CDR3 DNA follows: TGTGCCATCAATCAAGGGGACAGGGGTAATTTGAACTATGGCTACACCTTC.

This chain connects TRBV7-3 to TRBJ1-2; D not resolved. In germline, CDR1 is SGHTA, CDR2 FQGTGA. CDR3 size: 15 residues. V lost 1 base to trimming and J lost 8 bases, with 17 bases between them. CDR3 DNA: TGTGCCAGCAGCTTAATCTGGGCAGCACCGGGAGGCTACACCTTC. As protein: CASSLIWAAPGGYTF.

CDR3 DNA sequence: TGTGCCAGCAGCTTTATGGGCAGGAACACCGGGGAGCTGTTTTTT. Protein sequence: CASSFMGRNTGELFF. The chain carries TRBV7-9 and TRBJ2-2; D gene ambiguous. The germline V gene encodes CDR1 SEHNR and CDR2 FQNEAQ (reference sequence). This CDR3 spans 15 amino acids. Deletions cut 3 bases from V and 1 base from J, with 9 bases between.

This clone appeared a few times. The chain carries TRBV10-3 and TRBJ2-2; D not certain. In germline, CDR1 is ENHRY, CDR2 SYGVKD. The V end lost 2 bases, the J end lost 0 bases, and 4 bases lay between the germline ends. This CDR3 comprises 14 residues. CDR3 nucleotides: TGTGCCATCAGTGAGCGTGCGAACACCGGGGAGCTGTTTTTT. This sequence encodes CAISERANTGELFF.

The gene calls are TRBV5-1 and TRBJ1-1; D gene ambiguous. V lost 0 bases, J lost 4 bases, and 13 bases lay in between. Germline values: CDR1 SGHRS, CDR2 YFSETQ. This CDR3 is built from 15 residues. CDR3 loop: CASSLGHGVTTEAFF. In DNA form, the CDR3 reads TGCGCCAGCAGCTTGGGCCACGGGGTGACCACTGAAGCTTTCTTT.

V usage is TRBV4-1 and J usage is TRBJ2-1, with D maybe TRBD2 (5 bases). Trimming cost V 10 bases and J 0 bases, with 16 bases left between them. This CDR3 is built from 15 residues. The germline V gene has CDR1 MGHRA and CDR2 YSYEKL. CDR3 in amino acids: CATSSSGSSYNEQFF. As DNA, the CDR3 is TGCGCCACTTCCTCCAGCGGTAGCTCCTACAATGAGCAGTTCTTC.

The rearrangement uses TRBV27 and TRBJ1-2; 7 bases align to TRBD1. Germline V gene data show CDR1 as MNHEY and CDR2 as SMNVEV (reference sequence). V shed 1 base and J 3 bases; nucleotides not matched to a gene: 11. The CDR3 has 17 amino acids. CDR3 DNA: TGTGCCAGCAGTTTATTAACGTCGGGACAGTTATACTATGGCTACACCTTC. Its protein product is CASSLLTSGQLYYGYTF.

The chain is built from TRBV6-5 and TRBJ1-2; TRBD1 might be the D (6 bases). The CDR3 contains 15 residues. CDR1 and CDR2 from the germline V gene are MNHEY and SVGAGI. V dropped 5 bases and J dropped 0 bases, with 13 bases sitting between them. The CDR3 sequence: CASSPGRGANYGYTF. DNA for the CDR3: TGTGCCAGCAGTCCGGGGAGGGGGGCTAACTATGGCTACACCTTC.

This chain connects TRBV5-4 to TRBJ2-6, with TRBD2 identical over 7 bases. The ends lost 5 bases at V and 4 bases at J; junction bases unmatched: 3. Germline lookup yields CDR1 SGHNT and CDR2 YYREEE (reference sequence). The CDR3 extends over 14 amino acids. CDR3 DNA sequence: TGTGCCAGCAGTGGGGGGGTCGGGGCCAACGTCCTGACTTTC. It translates to CASSGGVGANVLTF.

This chain links TRBV19 with TRBJ2-7, with TRBD1 as a possible D gene (6 bases). Germline V gene lookup returns CDR1 LNHDA and CDR2 SQIVND (reference sequence). There are 15 residues in the CDR3. V gave up 4 bases and J gave up 5 bases, with 18 bases separating them. This CDR3 reads CASSKQGYGRDEQYF. The CDR3 nucleotides are TGTGCCAGTAGTAAACAGGGTTACGGTAGGGACGAGCAGTACTTC.

The chain joins TRBV6-1 to TRBJ2-7; a weak D match, TRBD2 (5 bases). V gave up 7 bases and J gave up 0 bases, with 10 bases separating them. The CDR3 extends over 13 amino acids. The germline V gene has CDR1 MNHNS and CDR2 SASEGT. CDR3 in DNA: TGTGCCAGCACCGAAGACTACTCCTACGAGCAGTACTTC. Residues: CASTEDYSYEQYF.

The DNA of the CDR3 is TGTGCCATCAGTGAGTCTGGGGGGATTCAAGAGACCCAGTACTTC. The encoded protein is CAISESGGIQETQYF. The chain recombines TRBV10-3 with TRBJ2-5, with a weak D call TRBD2 (6 bases). V lost 0 bases and J lost 2, with 10 bases in between. Germline CDR1 reads ENHRY; CDR2 reads SYGVKD. The CDR3 runs 15 residues.

The chain has TRBV10-3 and TRBJ2-7; a weak D match, TRBD2 (6 bases). V dropped 0 bases and J dropped 0 bases, with 12 bases sitting between them. Germline loops: CDR1 ENHRY, CDR2 SYGVKD. The CDR3 is 16 residues long. CDR3 loop: CAISESNGGSSYEQYF. The CDR3 DNA reads as TGTGCCATCAGTGAGTCGAATGGGGGGAGCTCCTACGAGCAGTACTTC.

V gene TRBV6-1 combines with J gene TRBJ1-2; possible D gene TRBD1, 5 bases. V was clipped by 7 bases and J by 0 bases, with 12 bases between them. Germline CDR1 reads MNHNS; CDR2 reads SASEGT. The CDR3 has 14 amino acids. CDR3 sequence (DNA): TGTGCCAGCAAACAGGAGTTCTCTAACTATGGCTACACCTTC. The encoded protein is CASKQEFSNYGYTF.

This clone was seen just once. This sequence joins TRBV29-1 and TRBJ2-5, with D possibly matching TRBD1 (5 bases). The DNA end lines up better with TRBJ2-7; the J call may be wrong. The CDR3 consists of 11 residues. Germline assignment: CDR1 SQVTM and CDR2 ANQGSEA. Written as DNA, the CDR3 is TGCAGCGTTCAGGGAACCTACGAGCAGTACTTC. Its translation is CSVQGTYEQYF.

The V and J genes are TRBV6-5 and TRBJ1-1; D ambiguous. Trimming pared 0 bases from V and 2 bases from J, leaving 13 bases between. The CDR3 extends over 16 amino acids. Germline V CDR1 and CDR2: MNHEY, SVGAGI. CDR3 sequence reads: CASSYSVADTNTEAFF. CDR3 DNA sequence: TGTGCCAGCAGTTACTCGGTGGCAGACACAAACACTGAAGCTTTCTTT.

The chain employs TRBV7-2 and TRBJ2-7; 8 bases fit TRBD1. This CDR3 has 14 residues. The V gene end was trimmed by 5 bases and the J gene end by 6 bases; junction bases not matched to a gene: 9. CDR1 is SGHTA, CDR2 FQGNSA, per germline. This CDR3 is CASSIGQGGFEQYF. In nucleotides, the CDR3 is TGTGCCAGCAGCATCGGACAGGGTGGGTTCGAGCAGTACTTC.

The chain employs TRBV25-1 and TRBJ1-6; 10 bases are a match to TRBD1. J lost 9 bases, V lost 1 base, and 6 bases had no gene match. The CDR3 sequence is 16 residues long. Germline assignment: CDR1 MGHDK and CDR2 SYGVNS. In nucleotides, the CDR3 is TGTGCCAGCAGTGAATCGGGACAGGGGCCGCGTTCACCCCTCCACTTT. It translates to CASSESGQGPRSPLHF.

CDR3 protein: CASSLSGGSYEQYF. The CDR3 DNA sequence: TGCGCCAGCAGCCTTAGCGGGGGCAGCTACGAGCAGTACTTC. The chain couples TRBV5-1 to TRBJ2-7; 9 bases line up with TRBD2. CDR1 and CDR2 from the germline V gene are SGHRS and YFSETQ. This CDR3 is 14 amino acids long. V shed 4 bases and J 3 bases; nucleotides not matched to a gene: 5.

This chain links TRBV5-6 with TRBJ2-7, with D possibly being TRBD1 (5 bases). The germline CDR1 and CDR2 sequences are SGHDT and YYEEEE. Trimming took 4 bases from V and 2 from J, leaving 7 bases between them. The CDR3 is 12 amino acids. The CDR3 loop reads CASSTGTYEQYF. DNA of the CDR3: TGTGCCAGCAGCACAGGTACCTACGAGCAGTACTTC. Drawing the rest from reference TRBV5-6 and TRBJ2-7, the complete variable domain is DAGVTQSPTHLIKTRGQQVTLRCSPKSGHDTVSWYQQALGQGPQFIFQYYEEEERQRGNFPDRFSGHQFPNYSSELNVNALLLGDSALYLCASSTGTYEQYFGPGTRLTVT.

The chain recombines TRBV10-3 with TRBJ2-3; 7 bases line up with TRBD1. The CDR3 runs to 16 residues. V shed 2 bases, J shed 1 base, and the junction held 6 bases outside the gene matches. Germline CDR1 and CDR2: ENHRY and SYGVKD. This chain's CDR3 is CAISEPTGFGTDTQYF. Here the CDR3 DNA reads TGTGCCATCAGTGAGCCGACAGGGTTTGGCACAGATACGCAGTATTTT.

The chain is built from TRBV28 and TRBJ1-1; D remains ambiguous. V lost 5 bases, J lost 2 bases, and 6 bases lay in between. The V gene's germline CDR1 is MDHEN and CDR2 SYDVKM. The CDR3 has 12 residues. CDR3 bases: TGTGCCAGCAGTGGGAGTAACACTGAAGCTTTCTTT. Translated, it gives CASSGSNTEAFF.

The chain carries TRBV7-9 and TRBJ2-3; D is ambiguous. Germline V gene data show CDR1 as SEHNR and CDR2 as FQNEAQ (reference sequence). V lost 8 bases to trimming and J lost 3 bases, with 6 bases between them. There are 11 residues in the CDR3. The CDR3 coding sequence is TGTGCCAGCGGCTCAACAGATACGCAGTATTTT. Its translation is CASGSTDTQYF.

This clone came up a few times. This chain uses TRBV5-8 with TRBJ2-1, with a possible D match to TRBD1 (5 bases). The CDR3 covers 17 residues. Germline V lookup: CDR1 SGHTS, CDR2 YDEGEE. V shed 4 bases and J shed 0 bases, with 17 bases lying between them. CDR3 sequence reads: CASSKRTNYNSYNEQFF. The DNA for the CDR3 is TGTGCCAGCAGCAAAAGGACAAACTATAACTCCTACAATGAGCAGTTCTTC.

The V and J genes are TRBV7-3 and TRBJ1-1, with a possible D match to TRBD1 (5 bases). The V and J ends lost 8 bases and 1 base respectively, with 11 bases between them. The CDR3 has 13 residues. Germline V CDR1 and CDR2: SGHTA, FQGTGA. CDR3 in DNA: TGTGCCAGCCGCGTCGGGGGGAACACTGAAGCTTTCTTT. This codes for CASRVGGNTEAFF.

The chain links TRBV4-1 to TRBJ2-1, with D possibly TRBD1 on 5 matching bases. Per the germline V gene, CDR1 is MGHRA and CDR2 is YSYEKL. The CDR3 runs 11 residues. Trimming shortened V by 8 bases and J by 9 bases, and 11 bases separated the two germline ends. In DNA form, the CDR3 reads TGCGCCAGCGAATATCAGGGTGAGCAGTTCTTC. Protein: CASEYQGEQFF.

The chain combines TRBV10-3 with TRBJ2-3, with D perhaps matching TRBD1 (6 bases). V gave up 6 bases and J gave up 14 bases, with 18 bases separating them. From germline, CDR1 is ENHRY and CDR2 SYGVKD. The CDR3 has 12 amino acids. The CDR3 nucleotides are TGTGCCATCAGCTTAGAAACAGGGATCCCGTATTTT. It codes for CAISLETGIPYF.